This T cell receptor (beta chain) was profiled in a study of T cell responses to AZD1222 COVID-19 vaccine. Study results and limitations: Seropositivity was recorded at baseline in only six AZD1222 recipients. The donor group comprised mostly white British people and more females; the analysis possibly underestimated clonal diversity.

On this clone: What it binds is not known.

Germline loops: CDR1 SGDLS, CDR2 YYNGEE. The CDR3 runs to 14 residues. The V end was cut by 0 bases, the J end by 5 bases, with 11 bases between. The assay was immunoSEQ multiplex PCR, and TCRdb's table has in-frame clones only and misses some. Its table lists around 150,000 clones. This rearrangement joins TRBV9 to TRBJ1-1; no reliable D call. This receptor was obtained from an adult in good health. Sequencing was done on a sample of peripheral blood. CDR3 loop: CASSVGIGRTEAFF. Here the CDR3 DNA reads TGTGCCAGCAGCGTAGGAATAGGGCGGACTGAAGCTTTCTTT.